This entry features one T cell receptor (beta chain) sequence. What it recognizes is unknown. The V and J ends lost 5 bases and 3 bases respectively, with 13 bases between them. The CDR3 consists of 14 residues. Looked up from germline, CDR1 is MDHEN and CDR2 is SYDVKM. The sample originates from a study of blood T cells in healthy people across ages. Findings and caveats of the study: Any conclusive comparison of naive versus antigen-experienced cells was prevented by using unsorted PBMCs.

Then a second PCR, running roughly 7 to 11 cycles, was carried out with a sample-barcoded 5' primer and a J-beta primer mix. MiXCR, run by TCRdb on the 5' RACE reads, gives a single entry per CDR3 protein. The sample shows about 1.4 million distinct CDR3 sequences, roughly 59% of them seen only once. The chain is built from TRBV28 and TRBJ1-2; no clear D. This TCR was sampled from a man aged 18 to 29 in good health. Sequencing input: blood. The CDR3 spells CASSPIGSYYGYTF. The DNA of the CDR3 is TGTGCCAGCAGTCCAATAGGGTCTTACTATGGCTACACCTTC.